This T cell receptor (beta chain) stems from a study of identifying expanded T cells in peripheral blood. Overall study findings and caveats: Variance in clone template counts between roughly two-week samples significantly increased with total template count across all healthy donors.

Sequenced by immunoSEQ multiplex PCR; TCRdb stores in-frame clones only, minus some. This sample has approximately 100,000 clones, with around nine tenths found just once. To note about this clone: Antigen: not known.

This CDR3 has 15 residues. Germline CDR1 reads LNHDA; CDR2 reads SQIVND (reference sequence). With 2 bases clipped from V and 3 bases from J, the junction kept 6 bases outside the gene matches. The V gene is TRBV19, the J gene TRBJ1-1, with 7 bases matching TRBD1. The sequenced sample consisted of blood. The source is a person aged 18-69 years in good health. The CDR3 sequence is CASSIWGRGDTEAFF. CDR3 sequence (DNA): TGTGCCAGTAGTATATGGGGCAGGGGGGACACTGAAGCTTTCTTT.